Listed here are 16 T cell receptor beta chains from one sample, sequenced in a study of blood T cell repertoires in COVID-19. The protocol was immunoSEQ multiplex PCR, while the TCRdb copy is restricted to in-frame clones and leaves out a portion. The sample has around 250,000 clones; roughly 85% are singletons. Sequencing input: peripheral blood. Receptors originate from a woman aged 25 to 39 with active or convalescent COVID-19.

The chain joins TRBV19 to TRBJ2-5, with TRBD1 matching over 8 bases. With V trimmed by 5 bases and J by 10 bases, 9 bases remained unmatched. CDR3 size: 13 residues. Germline V gives CDR1 LNHDA, CDR2 SQIVND (reference sequence). The CDR3 region is CASSGKDRAIQYF. CDR3 sequence (DNA): TGTGCCAGTAGTGGTAAGGACAGGGCCATCCAGTACTTC.

The gene calls are TRBV7-2 and TRBJ2-7; 8 bases are shared with TRBD1. J gave up 2 bases and V 1 base, and 4 bases lay outside the gene matches. Germline loops: CDR1 SGHTA, CDR2 FQGNSA. The CDR3 is made up of 15 amino acids. The CDR3 DNA is TGTGCCAGCAGCTTAGGGACAGGGTGGGCCTACGAGCAGTACTTC. Protein product: CASSLGTGWAYEQYF. The entire variable domain, with the rest obtained from reference TRBV7-2 and TRBJ2-7, is as follows: GAGVSQSPSNKVTEKGKDVELRCDPISGHTALYWYRQSLGQGLEFLIYFQGNSAPDKSGLPSDRFSAERTGGSVSTLTIQRTQQEDSAVYLCASSLGTGWAYEQYFGPGTRLTVT.

V and J are TRBV28 and TRBJ1-2, with a weak D call TRBD1 (5 bases). Germline V gene sequence: CDR1 MDHEN, CDR2 SYDVKM. CDR3 length: 13 residues. V lost 3 bases and J 8 bases, leaving 13 bases between the germline ends. CDR3 nucleotides: TGTGCCAGCAGTTTGGCCAGGGTAAAGGGCTACACCTTC. Its translation: CASSLARVKGYTF.

Here the CDR3 reads CASSGSGGGSYNEQFF. The CDR3 DNA reads as TGCGCCAGCAGCGGAAGCGGGGGGGGCTCCTACAATGAGCAGTTCTTC. This sequence joins TRBV5-1 and TRBJ2-1; 10 bases map to TRBD2. J was trimmed by 0 bases and V by 4 bases; bases with no gene match: 4. This CDR3 comprises 16 residues. Germline V gene lookup returns CDR1 SGHRS and CDR2 YFSETQ. The full variable domain, with the rest looked up from reference TRBV5-1 and TRBJ2-1, is KAGVTQTPRYLIKTRGQQVTLSCSPISGHRSVSWYQQTPGQGLQFLFEYFSETQRNKGNFPGRFSGRQFSNSRSEMNVSTLELGDSALYLCASSGSGGGSYNEQFFGPGTRLTVL.

The chain combines TRBV30 with TRBJ1-6; TRBD1 is a possible D gene (5 bases). Trimming stripped 3 bases from V and 3 bases from J, with 15 bases between. In germline, CDR1 is GTSNPN, CDR2 SVGIG (reference sequence). CDR3 length: 16 residues. In DNA form, the CDR3 reads TGTGCCTGGAGAGTCCCAGGGCCGCACTATAATTCACCCCTCCACTTT. Translation: CAWRVPGPHYNSPLHF.

This chain joins TRBV29-1 and TRBJ1-2; 8 bases map to TRBD1. CDR1 is SQVTM, CDR2 ANQGSEA, per germline. CDR3 length: 12 amino acids. J lost 8 bases, V lost 7 bases, and 9 bases had no gene match. CDR3 nucleotides: TGCAGCGCCCTCGACAGGGGTAAGGGCTACACCTTC. Translating gives CSALDRGKGYTF.

The rearrangement links TRBV7-9 to TRBJ1-1; the D is unclear. Germline loops: CDR1 SEHNR, CDR2 FQNEAQ (reference sequence). Trimming left V 6 bases short and J 4 bases short, with 6 bases between. The CDR3 contains 11 residues. DNA of the CDR3: TGTGCCAGCAGACCGGTCACTGAAGCTTTCTTT. Translated: CASRPVTEAFF.

This clone came up once. The chain joins TRBV5-1 to TRBJ1-2; 8 bases are shared with TRBD1. Germline V CDR1 and CDR2: SGHRS, YFSETQ. Trimming cost V 4 bases and J 6 bases; bases outside gene matches: 8. This CDR3 is 14 amino acids long. The CDR3 bases are TGCGCCAGCAGCATAGTGACAGGGGACCATGGCTACACCTTC. This gives the protein CASSIVTGDHGYTF.

The chain employs TRBV18 and TRBJ1-4; possibly TRBD1 for D (6 bases). The germline gives CDR1 KGHSH, CDR2 LQKENI. The germline V and J ends were trimmed by 6 bases and 5 bases, with 13 bases remaining between them. The CDR3 runs to 14 residues. CDR3 nucleotides: TGTGCCAGCTCGCCTACAGGGTTGAATGAAAAACTGTTTTTT. Translation: CASSPTGLNEKLFF.

This chain links TRBV18 with TRBJ2-2; TRBD1 aligns across 12 bases. This CDR3 region has 17 residues. Germline assignment: CDR1 KGHSH and CDR2 LQKENI. Trimming removed 3 bases from V and 4 bases from J; junction bases left unmatched: 6. The CDR3 nucleotides read TGTGCCAGCTCACCGGGACAGGGGGCGCAGGGCACCGGGGAGCTGTTTTTT. Translating it yields CASSPGQGAQGTGELFF.

The chain carries TRBV4-1 and TRBJ2-5, with D possibly TRBD1 on 6 matching bases. This CDR3 region has 15 residues. The V end was cut by 2 bases, the J end by 0 bases, with 10 bases between. Germline assignment: CDR1 MGHRA and CDR2 YSYEKL. The CDR3 spells CASSQPDRNQETQYF. DNA of the CDR3: TGCGCCAGCAGCCAACCGGACAGAAACCAAGAGACCCAGTACTTC.

V gene TRBV24-1 combines with J gene TRBJ2-5; the match to TRBD2 covers 11 bases. The germline V gene has CDR1 KGHDR and CDR2 SFDVKD. CDR3 size: 16 residues. The V segment lost 2 bases and the J segment 1 base; nucleotides outside the gene matches: 2. The CDR3 nucleotides are TGTGCCACCAGTGATTCTAGCGGGGGGATCCAAGAGACCCAGTACTTC. This translates into CATSDSSGGIQETQYF.

As for this clone: Other DNA sequences in this sample translate to the same CDR3. This chain joins TRBV28 and TRBJ1-1; D gene uncertain. This CDR3 has 14 amino acids. Trimming left V 4 bases short and J 5 bases short, with 14 bases between. CDR1 and CDR2 from the germline V gene are MDHEN and SYDVKM. CDR3 nucleotides: TGTGCCAGCAGTTCCCTCGGGGAGGGAACTGAAGCTTTCTTT. It codes for CASSSLGEGTEAFF.

V is TRBV18 and J is TRBJ1-5, with a possible D match to TRBD1 (5 bases). Germline assignment: CDR1 KGHSH and CDR2 LQKENI. The V end was cut by 3 bases, the J end by 7 bases, with 10 bases between. The CDR3 has 13 residues. DNA for the CDR3: TGTGCCAGCTCACCCGGGGGGAGCCAGCCCCAGCATTTT. It yields the protein CASSPGGSQPQHF.

The chain joins TRBV7-9 to TRBJ2-3; 12 nucleotides line up with TRBD2. This CDR3 region has 16 residues. Looked up from germline, CDR1 is SEHNR and CDR2 is FQNEAQ (reference sequence). Germline trimming cut 5 bases from V and 2 bases from J; bases unmatched to any gene: 5. The CDR3: CASSQGLAGPTDTQYF. CDR3 DNA sequence: TGTGCCAGCAGCCAGGGACTAGCGGGCCCCACAGATACGCAGTATTTT. The full variable domain, with the rest looked up from reference TRBV7-9 and TRBJ2-3, is DTGVSQNPRHKITKRGQNVTFRCDPISEHNRLYWYRQTLGQGPEFLTYFQNEAQLEKSRLLSDRFSAERPKGSFSTLEIQRTEQGDSAMYLCASSQGLAGPTDTQYFGPGTRLTVL.

The V and J genes are TRBV7-2 and TRBJ1-1, with a weak D call TRBD1 (5 bases). Per the germline V gene, CDR1 is SGHTA and CDR2 is FQGNSA. Deletions cut 0 bases from V and 3 bases from J, with 8 bases between. The CDR3 sequence is 14 residues long. CDR3 in DNA: TGTGCCAGCAGCTTAGCGGAAGGGGACACTGAAGCTTTCTTT. As protein: CASSLAEGDTEAFF.